Below are 9 T cell receptor beta chains sequenced from a single sample in a study of blood T cell repertoires in COVID-19. Repertoires were generated with immunoSEQ multiplex PCR, while TCRdb's copy carries only in-frame clones and drops some. The sample holds 200,000 to 250,000 clones; 80% to 90% are singletons and the top ten take 2.2%. The sequenced sample consisted of peripheral blood. The receptors stem from a woman in her forties or fifties with acute or convalescent COVID-19.

The gene calls are TRBV10-3 and TRBJ2-5; 10 bases match TRBD2. Trimming cost V 10 bases and J 1 base; bases outside gene matches: 9. This CDR3 spans 15 amino acids. The germline gives CDR1 ENHRY, CDR2 SYGVKD. DNA for the CDR3: TGTGCCAGCCGAGCTAGCGGGGGCCTCCAAGAGACCCAGTACTTC. It codes for CASRASGGLQETQYF.

The DNA for the CDR3 is TGTGCCAGCAGTGGCCATCGGGGTCTGTACACTGAAGCTTTCTTT. Its translation: CASSGHRGLYTEAFF. V usage is TRBV27 and J usage is TRBJ1-1; D ambiguous. Deletions cut 5 bases from V and 3 bases from J, with 16 bases between. The CDR3 totals 15 residues. CDR1 and CDR2 from the germline V gene are MNHEY and SMNVEV (reference sequence).

V gene TRBV2 combines with J gene TRBJ2-3; 7 bases agree with TRBD1. Germline V gene lookup returns CDR1 SNHLY and CDR2 FYNNEI. The CDR3 contains 15 residues. Trimming removed 5 bases from V and 3 bases from J; junction bases left unmatched: 8. Here the CDR3 reads CASSLQGLETDTQYF. CDR3 coding DNA: TGTGCCAGCAGTTTACAGGGGCTGGAGACAGATACGCAGTATTTT.

This clone is a singleton in its sample. CDR3 nucleotide sequence: TGCGCCAGCAGCATTCAGCGGGCTCCCTACAATGAGCAGTTCTTC. Translation: CASSIQRAPYNEQFF. V is TRBV5-1 and J is TRBJ2-1; D is possibly TRBD2 (6 bases). The germline V gene encodes CDR1 SGHRS and CDR2 YFSETQ. Between the trimmed V and J ends, which lost 4 bases and 2 bases, there was a span of 13 bases. The CDR3 extends over 15 amino acids.

A note on this clone: This CDR3 fails to terminate in the conserved phenylalanine or tryptophan, so it likely reflects a read error. It is unclear where the CDR3 begins or ends on the DNA, so no DNA is shown, and the CDR3 is as TCRdb lists it. V is TRBV3-1 (or the pseudogene TRBV3-2) and J is TRBJ2-7; the table assigns TRBD1, which was not confirmed against the DNA. The CDR3 adds up to 9 amino acids, both ends counted. Germline V CDR1 and CDR2: LGHDT, YNNKEL (reference sequence). CDR3 in amino acids: CASSQAHLL.

The CDR3 region is CASSLYLQGPISGYTF. The CDR3, as DNA: TGTGCCAGCAGTTTATATCTACAGGGGCCGATTTCTGGCTACACCTTC. The genes are TRBV27 and TRBJ1-2; TRBD1 agrees at 7 bases. Germline assignment: CDR1 MNHEY and CDR2 SMNVEV (reference sequence). Trimming removed 1 base from V and 7 bases from J; junction bases left unmatched: 12. The CDR3 covers 16 residues.

This clone was found a few times. This rearrangement joins TRBV13 to TRBJ2-5, with no clear D. The CDR3 has 13 residues. The germline CDR1 and CDR2 sequences are PRHDT and FYEKMQ (reference sequence). V gave up 4 bases and J gave up 5 bases, with 11 bases separating them. The CDR3 sequence is CASSYAPYETQYF. CDR3 nucleotides: TGTGCCAGCAGCTACGCGCCCTATGAGACCCAGTACTTC.

J is TRBJ2-1 and V is TRBV9; TRBD1 matches 10 bases. V lost 0 bases to trimming and J lost 8 bases; unmatched junction nucleotides: 2. The germline V gene encodes CDR1 SGDLS and CDR2 YYNGEE. This CDR3 has 14 residues. The CDR3 loop is CASSVGDRGHEQFF. CDR3 DNA sequence: TGTGCCAGCAGCGTAGGAGACAGGGGGCATGAGCAGTTCTTC.

This chain links TRBV30 with TRBJ1-4; D might be TRBD1 (5 bases). The CDR3 extends over 14 amino acids. V lost 4 bases and J 4 bases, leaving 13 bases between the germline ends. Germline loops: CDR1 GTSNPN, CDR2 SVGIG (reference sequence). Written as DNA, the CDR3 is TGTGCCTGGAAGTTGGGGACTATTAATGAAAAACTGTTTTTT. Protein sequence: CAWKLGTINEKLFF.